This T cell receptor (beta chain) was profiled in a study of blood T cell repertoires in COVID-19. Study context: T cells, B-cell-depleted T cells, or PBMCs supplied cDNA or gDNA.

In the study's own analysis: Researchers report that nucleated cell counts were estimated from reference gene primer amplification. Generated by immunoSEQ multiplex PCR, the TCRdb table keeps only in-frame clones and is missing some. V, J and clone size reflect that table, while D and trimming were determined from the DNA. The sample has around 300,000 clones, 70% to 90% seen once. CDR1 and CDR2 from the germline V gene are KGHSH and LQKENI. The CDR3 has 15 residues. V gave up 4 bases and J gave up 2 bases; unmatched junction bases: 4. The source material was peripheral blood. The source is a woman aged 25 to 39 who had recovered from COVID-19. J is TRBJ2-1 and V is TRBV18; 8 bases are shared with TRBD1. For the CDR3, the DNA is TGTGCCAGCTCACTGACAGGGGAAGCCTACAATGAGCAGTTCTTC. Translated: CASSLTGEAYNEQFF.